Shown below are 8 T cell receptor beta chains from a single sample sequenced in a study of Ad26.COV2.S vaccination and SARS-CoV-2 variants. TCRdb's copy holds only in-frame clones and misses some; the assay was immunoSEQ multiplex PCR. The sample gives hundreds of thousands of clones, approximately 86% of which show up once; about 10% is in the top ten. The treatment is: around 19 received Ad26.COV2.S at low or high dose, single or two shots; a few received placebo; per-sample allocation not given. Sample collection was performed on day 63 after the first vaccine or placebo injection. Specimen: peripheral blood, collected in a trial of Ad26.COV2.S vaccine versus placebo. The receptors here all came from a person aged 18-60 years who received the Ad26.COV2.S COVID-19 vaccine or a placebo.

CDR3 sequence (DNA): TGCGCCAGCAGCTTGGAACTAGGCTCCTACAATGAGCAGTTCTTC. Translation gives CASSLELGSYNEQFF. The gene calls are TRBV5-1 and TRBJ2-1; D is possibly TRBD2 (5 bases). Germline V lookup: CDR1 SGHRS, CDR2 YFSETQ. Deletions cut 0 bases from V and 0 bases from J, with 7 bases between. This CDR3 region has 15 residues.

In this sample, this clone turned up a few times. Distinct nucleotide sequences in the sample also encode this CDR3. The chain links TRBV6-5 to TRBJ1-6, with TRBD1 matching 8 bases. Trimming removed 2 bases from V and 7 bases from J; junction bases left unmatched: 1. The germline V gene encodes CDR1 MNHEY and CDR2 SVGAGI. This CDR3 is 14 amino acids long. Here the CDR3 reads CASSYGQGNSPLHF. CDR3 DNA sequence: TGTGCCAGCAGTTACGGACAGGGAAATTCACCCCTCCACTTT.

This sequence joins TRBV4-2 and TRBJ1-2; 8 bases line up with TRBD1. Germline loops: CDR1 LGHNA, CDR2 YNFKEQ. The V gene end was trimmed by 0 bases and the J gene end by 8 bases; junction bases not matched to a gene: 11. The CDR3 is 16 residues long. Here the CDR3 reads CASSQDSRDRGWGYTF. CDR3 coding DNA: TGTGCCAGCAGCCAAGATTCACGAGACAGGGGTTGGGGCTACACCTTC.

This clone was detected once. V usage is TRBV18 and J usage is TRBJ2-7, with D possibly matching TRBD2 (5 bases). The CDR3 is made up of 14 amino acids. Germline V lookup: CDR1 KGHSH, CDR2 LQKENI. Trimming removed 5 bases at V and 4 bases at J, with 15 bases between. CDR3 loop: CASSSPQDSYEQYF. Written as DNA, the CDR3 is TGTGCCAGCTCATCGCCCCAGGACTCTTACGAGCAGTACTTC.

The chain has TRBV7-3 and TRBJ2-1, with 9 bases lining up with TRBD2. CDR3 length: 16 amino acids. V dropped 2 bases and J dropped 3; count of bases not matched to a gene: 5. The germline CDR1 and CDR2 sequences are SGHTA and FQGTGA. CDR3 sequence reads: CASSLVWTSVYNEQFF. CDR3 DNA sequence: TGTGCCAGCAGCTTAGTTTGGACTAGCGTCTACAATGAGCAGTTCTTC.

The rearrangement joins TRBV10-3 to TRBJ2-1, with 12 bases that match TRBD2. Germline values: CDR1 ENHRY, CDR2 SYGVKD. The CDR3 has 14 amino acids. Trimming at V came to 10 bases and at J to 4 bases, leaving 5 bases not matched to a gene. CDR3 sequence: CATTGTSGYNEQFF. CDR3 bases: TGTGCCACCACCGGGACTAGCGGGTACAATGAGCAGTTCTTC.

V gene TRBV11-3 combines with J gene TRBJ1-5; D uncertain. CDR3 length: 13 amino acids. Deletions cut 5 bases from V and 6 bases from J, with 11 bases between. The V gene's germline CDR1 is SGHNT and CDR2 YENEEA. CDR3 sequence (DNA): TGTGCCAGCAGCCCGACAACTTTTCAGCCCCAGCATTTT. This codes for CASSPTTFQPQHF.

The genes are TRBV7-9 and TRBJ2-2; TRBD1 is a possible D gene (5 bases). Trimming shortened V by 5 bases and J by 6 bases, and 22 bases separated the two germline ends. This CDR3 has 17 residues. Germline-derived CDR1 and CDR2 are SEHNR and FQNEAQ (reference sequence). In nucleotides, the CDR3 is TGTGCCAGCAGCGAAAGCCGGACAAAGTCCCTACCCGGGGAGCTGTTTTTT. It is translated as CASSESRTKSLPGELFF.